This TCR beta chain stems from a study of T cell repertoires in aging, cancer and after chemotherapy. Study-level background: Donors were grouped into six age bands spanning 30 or younger through 70 or older. Broader study findings: In each cancer cohort, median generation probability increased across chemotherapy, suggesting thymic output rebounded.

CDR3 size: 18 residues. Looked up from germline, CDR1 is KGHSH and CDR2 is LQKENI. Trimming took off 5 bases at V and 0 bases at J, with 17 bases between the two ends. Multiplex touch-down PCR with TRB-A/B primers amplified rearranged V-D-J TRB sequences. TCRdb processed the multiplex PCR reads anew with MiXCR; each CDR3 protein has one entry. The table lists 4,000 to 6,000 distinct CDR3 sequences, roughly a third of them singletons. TCR beta rearrangements were amplified from peripheral blood genomic DNA. This clonotype was seen a handful of times. Its target is unknown. The TCR sequence derives from a human donor with a blood cancer. The specimen sequenced was blood. The gene calls are TRBV18 and TRBJ2-6; no firm D call. Here the CDR3 DNA reads TGTGCCAGCTCATCCCGCAATGAAGGTTACTCTGGGGCCAACGTCCTGACTTTC. This encodes CASSSRNEGYSGANVLTF.